This T cell receptor (beta chain) was observed in a study of shared clonotypes between healthy human individuals. Negatively enriched CD4+ T cells were divided by CD45RA into naive and memory. Concerning this clone itself: Antigen unknown.

Trimming removed 4 bases at V and 0 bases at J, with 14 bases between. CDR1 is SGHTS and CDR2 is YDEGEE in the germline V gene. The CDR3 has 15 amino acids. The study's findings and limits: Some naive CD4 clonotypes, 4% to 6%, turned up in common across a handful of donors. Naive subsets generally had larger estimated richness than memory subsets.

Measured with immunoSEQ multiplex PCR; TCRdb has only the in-frame clones, and not every one. The sample has about 1.5 million clones, around 97% seen once; the top ten hold about 1%. The sequence came from a man younger than 40 in good health. J is TRBJ2-7 and V is TRBV5-8; D may correspond to TRBD1 or TRBD2 (5 bases each). Sequencing was carried out using naive CD4+ T cells sorted from blood. Sample subset: CD45RA+ positively selected. The CDR3 DNA follows: TGTGCCAGCAGCCCGTGGGGCGGGCGCTCCTACGAGCAGTACTTC. Protein: CASSPWGGRSYEQYF.